The rows below give T cell receptor beta chains drawn from one sample of a study of neurological immune-mediated disorders. Each CDR3 protein gets one entry after TCRdb re-called the 5' RACE reads with MiXCR. Seen here are fewer than 55,000 distinct CDR3 sequences, more than 8.5% observed once, and the top ten hold more than 1.5%. Sequencing was done on a sample of PBMCs. All receptors come from a woman aged 40 to 55 in good health. Both conserved end residues are part of each CDR3. The D gene is left open where the match is weak. Clone sizes are given selectively: once, few, many, or a class where the clone is expanded.

v_call: TRBV4-3; j_call: TRBJ2-4; cdr3_length: 16; d_call: NA; clone_size: many; cdr3_aa: CASSQGRGLAKNIQYF; cdr3_nt: TGCGCCAGCAGCCAAGGGAGAGGACTAGCCAAAAACATTCAGTACTTC
v_call: TRBV12-3/TRBV12-4; j_call: TRBJ2-7; cdr3_length: 14; d_call: NA; clone_size: NA; cdr3_aa: CASRAARGLHEQYF; cdr3_nt: TGTGCCAGCAGAGCTGCCCGGGGGCTACACGAGCAGTACTTC
v_call: TRBV7-9; j_call: TRBJ2-5; cdr3_length: 12; d_call: TRBD1; clone_size: many; cdr3_aa: CASSRQGETQYF; cdr3_nt: TGTGCCAGCAGCCGACAGGGAGAGACCCAGTACTTC
v_call: TRBV5-5; j_call: TRBJ1-1; cdr3_length: 14; d_call: TRBD1; clone_size: medium-sized; cdr3_aa: CASTLTGTGRDAFF; cdr3_nt: TGTGCCAGCACCCTGACCGGGACAGGGCGGGATGCTTTCTTT
v_call: TRBV11-1; j_call: TRBJ2-1; cdr3_length: 13; d_call: TRBD2; clone_size: many; cdr3_aa: CASSPLAANEQFF; cdr3_nt: TGTGCCAGCAGCCCACTAGCGGCGAATGAGCAGTTCTTC
v_call: TRBV9; j_call: TRBJ2-2; cdr3_length: 15; d_call: TRBD1; clone_size: many; cdr3_aa: CASSGSTGDGGELFF; cdr3_nt: TGTGCCAGCAGCGGGTCGACAGGGGATGGCGGGGAGCTGTTTTTT
v_call: TRBV5-1; j_call: TRBJ1-1; cdr3_length: 15; d_call: NA; clone_size: many; cdr3_aa: CASSLARGANTEAFF; cdr3_nt: TGCGCCAGCAGCCTGGCCCGGGGAGCGAACACTGAAGCTTTCTTT
v_call: TRBV20-1; j_call: TRBJ1-3; cdr3_length: 12; d_call: NA; clone_size: NA; cdr3_aa: CSARQVGITIYF; cdr3_nt: TGCAGTGCCCGTCAGGTCGGAATCACCATATATTTT
v_call: TRBV5-1; j_call: TRBJ2-2; cdr3_length: 14; d_call: NA; clone_size: medium-sized; cdr3_aa: CASSGKMNTGELFF; cdr3_nt: TGCGCCAGCAGCGGGAAGATGAACACCGGGGAGCTGTTTTTT
v_call: TRBV20-1; j_call: TRBJ1-1; cdr3_length: 13; d_call: TRBD1; clone_size: many; cdr3_aa: CSATGTEHTEAFF; cdr3_nt: TGCAGTGCTACCGGGACAGAGCACACTGAAGCTTTCTTT
v_call: TRBV7-2; j_call: TRBJ1-5; cdr3_length: 15; d_call: NA; clone_size: many; cdr3_aa: CASSLVARGDQPQHF; cdr3_nt: TGTGCCAGCAGCTTAGTAGCCAGGGGAGATCAGCCCCAGCATTTT
v_call: TRBV4-3; j_call: TRBJ2-2; cdr3_length: 18; d_call: TRBD1; clone_size: many; cdr3_aa: CASSQDLLGQGSTGELFF; cdr3_nt: TGCGCCAGCAGCCAAGATCTGCTGGGACAGGGGAGCACCGGGGAGCTGTTTTTT
v_call: TRBV12-3/TRBV12-4; j_call: TRBJ2-7; cdr3_length: 14; d_call: TRBD1; clone_size: once; cdr3_aa: CASSLGDSVYEQYF; cdr3_nt: TGTGCCAGCAGTTTAGGGGACAGCGTCTACGAGCAGTACTTC
v_call: TRBV6-1; j_call: TRBJ1-2; cdr3_length: 14; d_call: TRBD1; clone_size: many; cdr3_aa: CASSPTGQGQGYTF; cdr3_nt: TGTGCCAGCAGTCCAACCGGACAGGGTCAAGGCTACACCTTC
v_call: TRBV5-1; j_call: TRBJ2-7; cdr3_length: 17; d_call: NA; clone_size: many; cdr3_aa: CASSPIARTASSYEQYF; cdr3_nt: TGCGCCAGCAGCCCTATCGCCCGGACGGCGAGCTCCTACGAGCAGTACTTC
v_call: TRBV20-1; j_call: TRBJ2-3; cdr3_length: 15; d_call: TRBD1; clone_size: many; cdr3_aa: CSASPGTGRGNTQYF; cdr3_nt: TGCAGTGCCTCTCCCGGGACGGGCAGGGGGAATACGCAGTATTTT
v_call: TRBV3-2; j_call: TRBJ1-1; cdr3_length: 13; d_call: NA; clone_size: many; cdr3_aa: CASPCGTGSGAFF; cdr3_nt: TGTGCCAGCCCTTGTGGGACAGGGTCGGGGGCTTTCTTT
v_call: TRBV7-2; j_call: TRBJ1-2; cdr3_length: 14; d_call: TRBD1; clone_size: many; cdr3_aa: CASSLGVGQKWYTF; cdr3_nt: TGTGCCAGCAGCTTAGGCGTGGGACAGAAATGGTACACCTTC
v_call: TRBV19; j_call: TRBJ2-7; cdr3_length: 13; d_call: NA; clone_size: NA; cdr3_aa: CASSMRGGDEQYF; cdr3_nt: TGTGCCAGTAGTATGCGGGGCGGCGACGAGCAGTACTTC
v_call: TRBV7-9; j_call: TRBJ2-7; cdr3_length: 16; d_call: TRBD1; clone_size: many; cdr3_aa: CASSLDNYRGNGEQYF; cdr3_nt: TGTGCCAGCAGCCTGGATAATTACAGGGGAAACGGCGAGCAGTACTTC
v_call: TRBV7-8; j_call: TRBJ1-1; cdr3_length: 15; d_call: TRBD1; clone_size: many; cdr3_aa: CASSPLTGGNTEAFF; cdr3_nt: TGTGCCAGCAGCCCGTTGACAGGGGGGAACACTGAAGCTTTCTTT
v_call: TRBV6-2/TRBV6-3; j_call: TRBJ2-1; cdr3_length: 17; d_call: TRBD1; clone_size: NA; cdr3_aa: CASSYSDRVRTYNEQFF; cdr3_nt: TGTGCCAGCAGTTATTCCGACAGGGTAAGGACCTACAATGAGCAGTTCTTC
v_call: TRBV24-1; j_call: TRBJ2-2; cdr3_length: 15; d_call: NA; clone_size: many; cdr3_aa: CATSDPTVHTGELFF; cdr3_nt: TGTGCCACCAGTGATCCGACAGTACACACCGGGGAGCTGTTTTTT
v_call: TRBV4-2; j_call: TRBJ1-6; cdr3_length: 17; d_call: NA; clone_size: NA; cdr3_aa: CASSQVGGQRDNSPLHF; cdr3_nt: TGTGCCAGCAGCCAAGTGGGAGGACAGCGGGATAATTCACCCCTCCACTTC
v_call: TRBV29-1; j_call: TRBJ2-7; cdr3_length: 12; d_call: NA; clone_size: many; cdr3_aa: CSVEKGSYEQYF; cdr3_nt: TGCAGCGTTGAAAAGGGTAGCTACGAGCAGTACTTC
v_call: TRBV3-1; j_call: TRBJ2-2; cdr3_length: 17; d_call: NA; clone_size: many; cdr3_aa: CASSQVWDTSNTGELFF; cdr3_nt: TGTGCCAGCAGCCAAGTTTGGGACACGTCGAACACCGGGGAGCTGTTTTTT